These T cell receptor beta chains were read from a single sample in a study of cytomegalovirus exposure and HLA in healthy donors. Profiling relied on immunoSEQ multiplex PCR, and the TCRdb table lists in-frame clones only, not all of them. Among about 180,000 clones listed, around 85% were seen once. The source material was PBMCs. The receptors were sampled from a man aged 18 to 29 in good health and CMV-seropositive. The CDR3 runs from the conserved cysteine through the conserved F or W. D genes are given only for firm matches. Not all rows give a size; the values are once, few, many and, for expanded clones, a class.

size	D	V	J	DNA	CDR3
.	.	TRBV30	TRBJ2-5	TGTGCCTGGAGTGTACTAGAGACCCAGTACTTC	CAWSVLETQYF
.	TRBD1	TRBV6-5	TRBJ2-3	TGTGCCAGCAGTTACTCCGACAGGGGGCTAGACGATACGCAGTATTTT	CASSYSDRGLDDTQYF
.	.	TRBV9	TRBJ2-2	TGTGCCAGCAGAGAGGGGGAGGGAACGGGCACCGGGGAGCTGTTTTTT	CASREGEGTGTGELFF
.	.	TRBV5-4	TRBJ2-7	TGTGCCAGCAGCTTGGTTACAGGGTCCGTTACGCGTTACGAGCAGTACTTC	CASSLVTGSVTRYEQYF
.	.	TRBV2	TRBJ2-7	TGTGCCAGCAAAGCAGGGGCAGATTACGAGCAGTACTTC	CASKAGADYEQYF
once	TRBD1	TRBV9	TRBJ1-1	TGTGCCAGCAGCCCTTGGACAGGGGGCGGGTCGACTGAAGCTTTCTTT	CASSPWTGGGSTEAFF
.	TRBD2	TRBV27	TRBJ2-7	TGTGCCAGCAGTCCGTCCGGGACTAGTCTGGGCGAGCAGTACTTC	CASSPSGTSLGEQYF
.	.	TRBV28	TRBJ2-2	TGTGCCAGCAGTACCACAGGGTACAGTACCGGGGAGCTGTTTTTT	CASSTTGYSTGELFF
.	.	TRBV6-1	TRBJ2-3	TGTGCCAGCACATCAAGCCTAATTCTAGCTGATACGCAGTATTTT	CASTSSLILADTQYF
few	TRBD2	TRBV11-2	TRBJ2-1	TGTGCCAGCAGTTGGACTAGCGGGAAGGGGTTGGATGAGCAGTTCTTC	CASSWTSGKGLDEQFF
.	.	TRBV19	TRBJ1-2	TGTGCCAGTAGTATTGCGGTATCTCATGGCTACACCTTC	CASSIAVSHGYTF
.	.	TRBV28	TRBJ2-6	TGTGCCAGCAGTTTTGAACAGCTCTCTGGGGCCAACGTCCTGACTTTC	CASSFEQLSGANVLTF